This entry features one TCR beta chain sequence. CDR3 length: 15 residues. Between the trimmed V and J ends, which lost 0 bases and 3 bases, there was a span of 13 bases. The germline CDR1 and CDR2 sequences are SGHNT and YYREEE (reference sequence). Covering alpha and beta chains, TRAV- and TRBV-specific primers were used for the first-strand cDNA. TCR amplification used roughly 18 PCR cycles, a constant-region primer and a V-primer adapter. TCRdb itself ran the reads through MiXCR, one entry per CDR3 protein. The sample holds more than 12,000 distinct CDR3 sequences, approximately 50% seen once. This sample was taken from a study of low-dose radiotherapy and immunotherapy resistance in tumors.

This rearrangement joins TRBV5-4 to TRBJ2-7; TRBD2 is a possible D gene (6 bases). The receptor's source is a human donor with advanced metastatic prostate, ovarian, gallbladder or colorectal cancer (not recorded which). This table probably holds off-target reads from a library built for another chain. Here the CDR3 reads CASSLARRGSYEQYF. CDR3 sequence (DNA): TGTGCCAGCAGCTTGGCCAGGCGGGGCAGCTACGAGCAGTACTTC.